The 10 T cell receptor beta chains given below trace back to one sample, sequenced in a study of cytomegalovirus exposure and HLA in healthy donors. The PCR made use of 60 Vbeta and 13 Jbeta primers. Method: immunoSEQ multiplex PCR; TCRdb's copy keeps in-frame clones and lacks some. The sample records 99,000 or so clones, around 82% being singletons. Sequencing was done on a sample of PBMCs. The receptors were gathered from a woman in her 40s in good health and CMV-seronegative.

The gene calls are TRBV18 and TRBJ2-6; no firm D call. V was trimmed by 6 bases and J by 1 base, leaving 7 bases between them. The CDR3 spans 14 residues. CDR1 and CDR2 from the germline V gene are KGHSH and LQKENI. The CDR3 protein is CASSSYSGANVLTF. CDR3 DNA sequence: TGTGCCAGCTCGAGTTATTCTGGGGCCAACGTCCTGACTTTC.

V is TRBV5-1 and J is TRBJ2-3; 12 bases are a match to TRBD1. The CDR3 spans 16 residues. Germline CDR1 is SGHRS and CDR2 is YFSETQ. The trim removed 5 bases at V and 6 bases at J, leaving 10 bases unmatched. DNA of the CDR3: TGCGCCAGCAGAAAATCCGGGACAGGGGGCAGTGATACGCAGTATTTT. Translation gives CASRKSGTGGSDTQYF. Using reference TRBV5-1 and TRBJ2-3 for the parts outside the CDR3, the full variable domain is KAGVTQTPRYLIKTRGQQVTLSCSPISGHRSVSWYQQTPGQGLQFLFEYFSETQRNKGNFPGRFSGRQFSNSRSEMNVSTLELGDSALYLCASRKSGTGGSDTQYFGPGTRLTVL.

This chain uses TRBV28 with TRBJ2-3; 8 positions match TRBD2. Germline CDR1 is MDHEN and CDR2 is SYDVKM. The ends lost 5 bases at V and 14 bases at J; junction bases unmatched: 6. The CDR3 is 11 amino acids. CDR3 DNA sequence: TGTGCCAGCAGTCCCGGACTAGCCCCGTATTTT. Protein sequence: CASSPGLAPYF.

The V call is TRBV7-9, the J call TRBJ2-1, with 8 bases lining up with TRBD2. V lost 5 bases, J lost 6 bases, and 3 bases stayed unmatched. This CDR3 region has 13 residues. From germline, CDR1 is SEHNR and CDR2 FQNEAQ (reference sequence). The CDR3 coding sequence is TGTGCCAGCAGCGGACTAGCAGGCAATGAGCAGTTCTTC. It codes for CASSGLAGNEQFF.

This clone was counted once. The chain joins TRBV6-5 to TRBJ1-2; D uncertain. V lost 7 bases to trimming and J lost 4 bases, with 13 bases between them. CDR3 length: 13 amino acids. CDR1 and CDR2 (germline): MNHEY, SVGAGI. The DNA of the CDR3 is TGTGCCAGCAAAAAATCCGAGGTCTATGGCTACACCTTC. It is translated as CASKKSEVYGYTF.

The chain's CDR3 is CASSPPSSPAYYEQYF. DNA for the CDR3: TGTGCCAGCAGTCCCCCGTCTAGCCCGGCCTACTACGAGCAGTACTTC. The chain is built from TRBV28 and TRBJ2-7, with D possibly TRBD2 on 5 matching bases. The CDR3 extends over 16 amino acids. V was clipped by 5 bases and J by 3 bases, with 20 bases between them. From germline, CDR1 is MDHEN and CDR2 SYDVKM.

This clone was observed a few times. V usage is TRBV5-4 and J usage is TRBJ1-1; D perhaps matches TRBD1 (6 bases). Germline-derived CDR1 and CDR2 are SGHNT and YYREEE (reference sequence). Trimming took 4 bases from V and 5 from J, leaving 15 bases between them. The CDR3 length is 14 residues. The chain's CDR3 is CASSAQQGRTEAFF. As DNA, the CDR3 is TGTGCCAGCAGCGCACAACAGGGAAGGACTGAAGCTTTCTTT.

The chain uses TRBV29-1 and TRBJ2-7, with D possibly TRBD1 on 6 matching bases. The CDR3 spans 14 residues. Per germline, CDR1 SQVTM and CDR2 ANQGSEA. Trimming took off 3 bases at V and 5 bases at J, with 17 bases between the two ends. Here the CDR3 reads CSVDSQDRPNEQYF. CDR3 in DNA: TGCAGCGTTGATAGCCAGGACAGACCAAACGAGCAGTACTTC.

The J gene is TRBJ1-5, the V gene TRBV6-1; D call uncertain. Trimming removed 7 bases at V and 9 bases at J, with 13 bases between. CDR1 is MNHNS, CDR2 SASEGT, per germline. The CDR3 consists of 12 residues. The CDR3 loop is CASKSAARPQHF. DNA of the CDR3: TGTGCCAGCAAATCGGCGGCCCGGCCCCAGCATTTT.

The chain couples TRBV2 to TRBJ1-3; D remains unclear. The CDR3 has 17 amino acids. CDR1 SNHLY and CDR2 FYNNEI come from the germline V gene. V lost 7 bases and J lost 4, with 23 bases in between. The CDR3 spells CASMGVRRTSAGNTIYF. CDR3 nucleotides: TGTGCCAGCATGGGAGTTAGGAGGACTTCAGCGGGAAACACCATATATTTT. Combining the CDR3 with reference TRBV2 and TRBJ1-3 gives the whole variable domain EPEVTQTPSHQVTQMGQEVILRCVPISNHLYFYWYRQILGQKVEFLVSFYNNEISEKSEIFDDQFSVERPDGSNFTLKIRSTKLEDSAMYFCASMGVRRTSAGNTIYFGEGSWLTVV.